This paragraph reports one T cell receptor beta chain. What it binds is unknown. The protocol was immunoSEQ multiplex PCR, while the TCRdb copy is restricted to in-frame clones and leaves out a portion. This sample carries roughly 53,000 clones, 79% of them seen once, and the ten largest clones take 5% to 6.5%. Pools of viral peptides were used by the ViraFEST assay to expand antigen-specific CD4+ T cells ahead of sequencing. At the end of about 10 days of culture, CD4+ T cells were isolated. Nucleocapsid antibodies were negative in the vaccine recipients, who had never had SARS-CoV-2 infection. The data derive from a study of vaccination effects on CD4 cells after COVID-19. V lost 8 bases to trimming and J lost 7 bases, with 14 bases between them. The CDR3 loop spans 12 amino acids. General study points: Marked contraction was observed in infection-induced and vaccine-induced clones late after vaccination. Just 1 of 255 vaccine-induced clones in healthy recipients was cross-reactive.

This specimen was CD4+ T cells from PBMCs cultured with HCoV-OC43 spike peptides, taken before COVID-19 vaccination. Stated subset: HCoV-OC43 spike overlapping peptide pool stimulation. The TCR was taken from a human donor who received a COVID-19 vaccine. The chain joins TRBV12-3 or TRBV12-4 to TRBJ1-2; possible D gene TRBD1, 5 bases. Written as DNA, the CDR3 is TGTGCCAGCGCCTCAGGGTATGCTGGCTACACCTTC. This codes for CASASGYAGYTF.